What follows describes a single T cell receptor (beta chain). Its antigen is still unknown. The CDR3 extends 3 residues past the end of the read, so its final part is completed from the germline J gene. This record comes from a study of Tregs in tolerant kidney transplant recipients. Whole-study results and caveats: Findings come from small patient numbers and require larger validation.

The ends were cut back, 5 bases at V and 9 bases at J, with 23 bases in the middle. The CDR3 runs 16 residues. Germline loops: CDR1 SGHVS, CDR2 FQNEAQ. Recipients received nonmyeloablative bone marrow transplants from related graft donors, with transient mixed chimerism. Method: immunoSEQ multiplex PCR; TCRdb's copy keeps in-frame clones and lacks some. Across about 31,000 clones, the top ten clones capture 1.8% of the sample. This receptor was identified in a human patient who received a combined kidney and bone marrow transplant. Some T cells may arise from the graft donor. V is TRBV7-8 and J is TRBJ1-5, with D possibly matching TRBD1 (5 bases). Sequenced material: CD4+ T cells from blood (PBMCs), taken 24 months after the transplant. CDR3 DNA (partial): TGTGCCAGCAGCCCCGGGGGAAGGGACGGCCTTCGGCCC. Amino acids: CASSPGGRDGLRP. From start to end, the CDR3 is CASSPGGRDGLRPQHF.